Listed below are T cell receptor beta chains from one sample, sequenced in a study of T cells in Graves' hyperthyroidism and ophthalmopathy. TCRdb redid the calling of the multiplex PCR reads with MiXCR, one entry per CDR3 protein. The data hold about 640,000 distinct CDR3 sequences, with roughly 20% observed a single time. Sequenced input: blood. These receptors were collected from a man between 25 and 39 years old with Graves' ophthalmopathy. Each CDR3 is given with its conserved first and last residue. A D gene is named only where the DNA matches it firmly. Size values are once, few and many counts, or a class for expanded clones, and some rows have none.

v_call	j_call	clone_size	d_call	cdr3_aa	cdr3_nt
TRBV4-1	TRBJ2-1	few	-	CASSQEGLSSYNEQFF	TGCGCCAGCAGCCAAGAGGGCCTAAGCTCCTACAATGAGCAGTTCTTC
TRBV10-3	TRBJ1-2	-	TRBD1	CAISESPDRDGYTF	TGTGCCATCAGTGAGTCACCCGACAGGGACGGCTACACCTTC
TRBV3-1	TRBJ2-1	few	TRBD2	CASSQYRTSGSSYNEQFF	TGTGCCAGCAGCCAATACCGGACTAGCGGGAGTTCCTACAATGAGCAGTTCTTC
TRBV2	TRBJ2-6	few	-	CASTGVSSGANVLTF	TGTGCCAGCACGGGGGTTTCCTCTGGGGCCAACGTCCTGACTTTC
TRBV6-1	TRBJ2-1	-	-	CASSAFGSNEQFF	TGTGCCAGCTCTGCTTTTGGCTCCAATGAGCAGTTCTTC
TRBV18	TRBJ2-2	-	TRBD1	CASSPQKGARNTGELFF	TGTGCCAGCTCACCCCAAAAGGGGGCCCGGAACACCGGGGAGCTGTTTTTT
TRBV20-1	TRBJ2-5	-	-	CSARGGPGVGETQYF	TGCAGTGCTAGAGGGGGACCGGGAGTGGGAGAGACCCAGTACTTC
TRBV7-2	TRBJ2-7	few	-	CASSSQLVSSYEQYF	TGTGCCAGCAGCTCTCAACTGGTTAGTTCCTACGAGCAGTACTTC
TRBV6-2/TRBV6-3	TRBJ2-3	-	-	CASGYSGASTDTQYF	TGTGCCAGCGGTTACTCCGGTGCTAGCACAGATACGCAGTATTTT
TRBV7-2	TRBJ1-2	many	TRBD1	CASSLERAGGNGYTF	TGTGCCAGCAGCTTAGAAAGGGCAGGGGGCAATGGCTACACCTTC
TRBV5-1	TRBJ2-7	many	-	CASSLGGGNSYEQYF	TGCGCCAGCAGCTTGGGGGGCGGAAACTCCTACGAGCAGTACTTC
TRBV12-3/TRBV12-4	TRBJ1-3	-	TRBD1	CATRRSGTVSSGNTIYF	TGTGCCACCCGACGATCCGGGACAGTGAGCTCTGGAAACACCATATATTTT
TRBV20-1	TRBJ2-5	many	TRBD1	CSGDRAGGQETQYF	TGCAGTGGCGACAGGGCAGGGGGTCAAGAGACCCAGTACTTC
TRBV12-3/TRBV12-4	TRBJ2-5	-	TRBD2	CASSLGGTRPEETQYF	TGTGCCAGCAGTTTGGGAGGGACTAGGCCTGAAGAGACCCAGTACTTC
TRBV5-4	TRBJ2-2	-	-	CASSGYRNTGELFF	TGTGCCAGCAGCGGCTACAGGAACACCGGGGAGCTGTTTTTT
TRBV2	TRBJ1-1	many	-	CASSDEGVAEAFF	TGTGCCAGCAGTGATGAGGGGGTGGCTGAAGCTTTCTTT
TRBV30	TRBJ2-6	many	-	CAWSGRGSGANVLTF	TGTGCCTGGAGTGGCAGGGGCTCTGGGGCCAACGTCCTGACTTTC
TRBV12-3/TRBV12-4	TRBJ1-2	-	-	CASSSAGVPRAGYTF	TGTGCCAGCAGCTCAGCAGGGGTACCCCGGGCTGGCTACACCTTC
TRBV5-1	TRBJ2-5	few	TRBD1	CASSLGGQGAPHLYF	TGCGCCAGCAGCTTGGGCGGACAGGGGGCGCCCCACCTGTACTTC
TRBV12-3/TRBV12-4	TRBJ2-3	many	TRBD2	CASSKAREGRRTDTQYF	TGTGCCAGCAGTAAAGCCCGGGAGGGCCGTAGGACAGATACGCAGTATTTT
TRBV4-1	TRBJ1-2	-	TRBD1	CASSQGPGQTYYGYTF	TGCGCCAGCAGCCAAGGCCCGGGACAGACTTACTATGGCTACACCTTC
TRBV19	TRBJ2-1	few	-	CASSIGAGPPYYNEQFF	TGTGCCAGTAGTATAGGGGCAGGCCCTCCTTACTACAATGAGCAGTTCTTC
TRBV19	TRBJ2-2	few	-	CASSMGVNTGELFF	TGTGCCAGTAGTATGGGGGTGAACACCGGGGAGCTGTTTTTT
TRBV11-2	TRBJ2-3	many	-	CASSRGASTDTQYF	TGTGCCAGCAGCAGGGGGGCTAGCACAGATACGCAGTATTTT
TRBV12-5	TRBJ2-3	-	TRBD2	CASGPASGSTDTQYF	TGTGCTAGTGGTCCCGCTAGCGGGAGTACAGATACGCAGTATTTT